Listed below are T cell receptor beta chains from one sample, sequenced in a study of tumor-infiltrating lymphocytes in localized non-small cell lung cancer. The assay was immunoSEQ multiplex PCR, and TCRdb's table has in-frame clones only and misses some. The profile shows around 7,200 clones, more than 60% of them singletons. Sequencing was carried out using lung tumor tissue. The receptors originated from a human donor with non-small cell lung cancer. The CDR3 runs from the conserved cysteine through the conserved F or W. Rows may omit the clone size; those that give it use once, few, many or a size class.

>TRBV4-1|TRBJ1-4|once
CASSQGRGVGEKLFF
>TRBV13|TRBJ2-7|.
CASSSSQGYEQYF
>TRBV11-2|TRBJ2-5|few
CASSRTRSGLRETQYF
>TRBV7-9|TRBJ2-7|.
CASSFTGGGSYEQYF
>TRBV5-4|TRBJ1-1|.
CASSRGQGALTEAFF
>TRBV19|TRBJ2-1|medium-sized
CASSMYNEQFF
>TRBV28|TRBJ1-4|.
CASSPFSEKLFF
>TRBV6-6|TRBJ2-7|few
CASSYNPGAAGEQYF
>TRBV27|TRBJ1-4|.
CASSLSGSGTGGKLFF
>TRBV7-2|.|.
CASSFQAGHHEQYF
>TRBV5-1|TRBJ2-2|few
CASSLSTAGELFF
>TRBV7-9|TRBJ2-7|.
CASSFRDRASEQYF
>TRBV30|TRBJ1-1|once
CAWSPWDGEAFF
>TRBV2|TRBJ1-6|few
CASRQASPLHF
>TRBV10-3|TRBJ1-1|.
CAISDYRGRNTEAFF
>TRBV11-2|TRBJ2-7|.
CASSPDGAYEQYF
>TRBV7-2|TRBJ1-1|.
CATRGGLNTEAFF
>TRBV4-1|TRBJ1-2|few
CASSQEGDRGPLNYGYTF
>TRBV2|TRBJ1-4|.
CASTPPGKKLFF
>TRBV28|TRBJ1-2|few
CASIQQGVYGYTF
>TRBV27|TRBJ2-7|few
CASSLTSFIREQYF
>TRBV5-4|TRBJ2-3|once
CASSVAPTTTDTQYF
>TRBV2|TRBJ1-1|.
CASSVAREGAEAFF
>TRBV5-1|TRBJ2-2|.
CASSLDGGASTGELFF
>TRBV15|TRBJ2-3|few
CATSGTGRPDTQYF
>TRBV19|TRBJ2-1|medium-sized
CASSMTSGSYNEQFF
>TRBV29-1|TRBJ1-2|medium-sized
CSVVGGSYGYTF
>TRBV7-9|TRBJ2-7|.
CASSLVGGSYEQYF
>TRBV19|TRBJ2-7|.
CASSTSGSSYEQYF
>TRBV6-5|TRBJ2-2|.
CASSSSGELFF
>TRBV6-1|TRBJ1-1|large
CASSELRLNTEAFF
>TRBV6-5|TRBJ2-7|.
CASSGVQQYF
>TRBV29-1|TRBJ2-7|few
CSVEVGAYEQYF
>TRBV28|TRBJ1-4|.
CASSLLGVNEKLFF
>TRBV2|TRBJ1-2|few
CASSESVGPGGYGYTF
>TRBV6-5|TRBJ1-1|few
CASSELRLNTEAFF
>TRBV30|TRBJ1-5|.
CAWSSRERQPQHF
>TRBV25-1|TRBJ2-1|.
CASKHGNEQFF
>TRBV19|TRBJ1-5|.
CASSNDRAQGQPQHF
>TRBV2|TRBJ1-3|medium-sized
CASSELPSSGNTIYF
>TRBV2|TRBJ2-7|.
CASRESYEQYF
>TRBV4-1|TRBJ2-7|.
CASSGTGDDYEQYF
>TRBV5-6|TRBJ2-5|.
CASSLRGTSSGETQYF
>TRBV7-2|TRBJ2-2|.
CASSLQGKYTGELFF
>TRBV29-1|TRBJ1-2|.
CSVEADRARGVGYGYTF
>TRBV4-3|TRBJ1-3|.
CASSNDAVGNTIYF
>TRBV9|TRBJ1-2|.
CASSPTDRSYYGYTF
>TRBV6-4|TRBJ2-2|few
CATSDRYTGELFF
>TRBV5-1|TRBJ2-1|.
CASRASLAGGVNNEQFF
>TRBV25-1|TRBJ1-2|medium-sized
CASSPAGSYGYTF
>TRBV2|TRBJ1-4|medium-sized
CASSNIATNEKLFF
>TRBV6-6|TRBJ2-7|.
CASSEGRAYEQYF
>TRBV7-3|TRBJ2-3|.
CASSLWVGASTDTQYF
>TRBV5-1|TRBJ2-1|.
CASSSTGGGEQFF